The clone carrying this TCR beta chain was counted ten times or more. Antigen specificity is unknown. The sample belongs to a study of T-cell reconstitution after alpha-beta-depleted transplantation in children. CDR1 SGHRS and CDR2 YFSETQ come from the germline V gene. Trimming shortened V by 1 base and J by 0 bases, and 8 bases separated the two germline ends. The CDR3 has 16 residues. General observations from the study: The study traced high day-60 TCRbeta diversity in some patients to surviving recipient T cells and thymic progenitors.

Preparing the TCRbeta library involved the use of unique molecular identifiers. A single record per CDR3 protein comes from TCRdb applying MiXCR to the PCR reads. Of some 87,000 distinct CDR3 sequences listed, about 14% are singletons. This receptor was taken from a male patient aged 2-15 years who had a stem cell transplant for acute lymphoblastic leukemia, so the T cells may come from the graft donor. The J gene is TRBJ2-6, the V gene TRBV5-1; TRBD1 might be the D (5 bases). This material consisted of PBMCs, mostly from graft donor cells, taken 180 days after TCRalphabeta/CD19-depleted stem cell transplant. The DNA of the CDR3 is TGCGCCAGCAGCTTGAGCCAGGGCTCTGGGGCCAACGTCCTGACTTTC. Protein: CASSLSQGSGANVLTF.